The clone carrying this T cell receptor beta chain was picked up many times. CDR3 length: 15 residues. TCRdb analysed the 5' RACE reads with MiXCR anew, one entry per CDR3 protein. The table includes 20,000 to 25,000 distinct CDR3 sequences, approximately 4.8% detected once. This sample was included in a study of early T cells in non-severe SARS-CoV-2 infection. Study overall: The chains were unpaired, and the sequenced material was bulk RNA from unsorted whole blood.

The sequenced material came from whole blood. The TCR originated in an adult who was a healthcare worker with PCR-confirmed SARS-CoV-2 infection or an uninfected control (not recorded which). The chain has TRBV21-1 and TRBJ2-5; the D segment call TRBD1 is taken from the table without a DNA check. TRBV21-1 is annotated as a pseudogene. The CDR3 coding sequence is TGTGCCAGCAGCAATTGGGGACAGGGCGAAGAGACCCAGTACTTC. Its translation is CASSNWGQGEETQYF.